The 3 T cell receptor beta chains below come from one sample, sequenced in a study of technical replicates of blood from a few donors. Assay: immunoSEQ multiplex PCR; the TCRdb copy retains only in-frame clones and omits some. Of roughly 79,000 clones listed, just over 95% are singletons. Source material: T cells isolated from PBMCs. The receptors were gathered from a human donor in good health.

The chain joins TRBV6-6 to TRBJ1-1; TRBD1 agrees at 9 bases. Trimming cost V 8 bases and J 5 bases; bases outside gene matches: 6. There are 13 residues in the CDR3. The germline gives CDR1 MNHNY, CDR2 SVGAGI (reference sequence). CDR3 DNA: TGTGCCAGCGGGGACAGGGCGTGGACTGAAGCTTTCTTT. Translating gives CASGDRAWTEAFF.

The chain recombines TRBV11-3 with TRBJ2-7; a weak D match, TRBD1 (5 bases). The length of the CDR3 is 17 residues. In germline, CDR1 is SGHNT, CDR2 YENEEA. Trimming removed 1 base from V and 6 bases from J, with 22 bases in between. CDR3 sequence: CASSLVLGQGIFAEQYF. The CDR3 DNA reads TGTGCCAGCAGCTTAGTGCTCGGGCAGGGAATTTTCGCCGAGCAGTACTTC.

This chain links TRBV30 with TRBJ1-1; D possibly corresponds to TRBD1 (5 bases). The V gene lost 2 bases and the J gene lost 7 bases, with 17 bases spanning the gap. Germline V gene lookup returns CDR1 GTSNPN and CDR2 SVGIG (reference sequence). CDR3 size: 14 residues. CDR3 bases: TGTGCCTGGAGTCCAGGGTTGCGGAACTTTGAAGCTTTCTTT. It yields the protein CAWSPGLRNFEAFF.